This TCR beta chain was recorded in a study of beta chain features in type 1 diabetes. General observations from the study: In cDNA sequencing, cells with high TCR expression could be over-represented. TCRB CDR3s were moderately but significantly shorter in Type 1 diabetes patients in all four CD4+ subsets.

In regard to this clone: The antigen is unknown.

CDR3 length: 11 residues. V lost 8 bases and J lost 9, with 14 bases in between. Germline CDR1 reads MDHEN; CDR2 reads SYDVKM. The entirety of the isolated RNA underwent reverse transcription, so expressed TCRB transcripts were sequenced. Only in-frame clones appear in the TCRdb table, and some are missing; sequencing was by immunoSEQ multiplex PCR. The sample carries over 600,000 clones, 12% recorded once. Staining for CD45RO/CCR7/CD25/CD127/CD95/CD27 allowed sorting of CD4+ naive, central memory, regulatory and stem cell-like memory cells. Input material: naive CD4+ T cells from blood. The rearrangement links TRBV28 to TRBJ2-7; D gene ambiguous. The TCR originated in a man aged 30-40 years with type 1 diabetes. In DNA, the CDR3 is TGTGCCAGCGGACCTCCAGGACCGCAGTACTTC. As protein: CASGPPGPQYF.